These 9 T cell receptor beta chains were all obtained from the same sample, sequenced in a study of cytomegalovirus exposure and HLA in healthy donors. Use of 60 Vbeta and 13 Jbeta primers characterized the PCR. Assay: immunoSEQ multiplex PCR; the TCRdb copy retains only in-frame clones and omits some. The sample lists over 150,000 clones, around three quarters occurring once. The sequenced material came from PBMCs. These receptors all come from a young man in good health and CMV-seropositive.

This chain connects TRBV5-5 to TRBJ2-3; D not certain. Trimming left V 4 bases short and J 0 bases short, with 12 bases between. This CDR3 is built from 15 residues. CDR1 is SGHKS and CDR2 is YYEKEE in the germline V gene (reference sequence). CDR3 coding DNA: TGTGCCAGCAGCCCCACGGGTTTAAGCACAGATACGCAGTATTTT. Its translation: CASSPTGLSTDTQYF.

There are a few counts of this clone. The chain employs TRBV13 and TRBJ2-2; 7 nucleotides line up with TRBD1. Germline V gene data show CDR1 as PRHDT and CDR2 as FYEKMQ (reference sequence). This CDR3 spans 15 amino acids. V trimming: 6 bases; J trimming: 3 bases; junction bases outside the gene matches: 7. The CDR3 nucleotides are TGTGCCAGCAGTTTAACAGGGGAATACACCGGGGAGCTGTTTTTT. Residues: CASSLTGEYTGELFF.

This clone occurred once. CDR3 nucleotides: TGTGCCAGCACAAGACAGGGAGAGGTGCTGTACACCGGGGAGCTGTTTTTT. Its protein is CASTRQGEVLYTGELFF. The rearrangement joins TRBV19 to TRBJ2-2, with TRBD1 matching over 7 bases. CDR3 length: 17 amino acids. The V gene's germline CDR1 is LNHDA and CDR2 SQIVND (reference sequence). Trimming cost V 9 bases and J 3 bases; bases outside gene matches: 16.

This sequence joins TRBV5-1 and TRBJ1-1; a weak D match, TRBD1 (6 bases). V was trimmed by 4 bases and J by 6 bases, leaving 13 bases between them. The germline gives CDR1 SGHRS, CDR2 YFSETQ. This CDR3 spans 13 amino acids. The CDR3 loop reads CASSVGGAPEAFF. Here the CDR3 DNA reads TGCGCCAGCAGCGTCGGGGGGGCCCCTGAAGCTTTCTTT.

The rearrangement joins TRBV28 to TRBJ1-1; D gene ambiguous. This CDR3 contains 15 residues. In germline, CDR1 is MDHEN, CDR2 SYDVKM. Trimming left V 6 bases short and J 4 bases short, with 18 bases between. As DNA, the CDR3 is TGTGCCAGCAGCTCGGGTTCAACACGAAGCACTGAAGCTTTCTTT. Translated, it gives CASSSGSTRSTEAFF.

V is TRBV28 and J is TRBJ1-5; 10 bases fit TRBD1. The germline CDR1 and CDR2 sequences are MDHEN and SYDVKM. The CDR3 loop spans 14 amino acids. V trimming: 2 bases; J trimming: 8 bases; junction bases outside the gene matches: 3. CDR3 in DNA: TGTGCCAGCAGTTTAAGGGACAGGGGTAAGCCCCAGCATTTT. This encodes CASSLRDRGKPQHF.

This chain uses TRBV7-8 with TRBJ2-5; no reliable D call. CDR3 length: 15 residues. Germline V CDR1 and CDR2: SGHVS, FQNEAQ. Trimming shortened V by 1 base and J by 1 base, and 10 bases separated the two germline ends. The CDR3 protein is CASSLGAGLQETQYF. CDR3 DNA: TGTGCCAGCAGCTTAGGAGCAGGCCTCCAAGAGACCCAGTACTTC.

The chain recombines TRBV30 with TRBJ1-3, with 7 bases identical to TRBD1. V lost 0 bases and J lost 0; bases outside the gene matches: 8. The CDR3 extends over 17 amino acids. Germline values: CDR1 GTSNPN, CDR2 SVGIG (reference sequence). CDR3 sequence: CAWSVLFGQASGNTIYF. The CDR3 region has the DNA TGTGCCTGGAGTGTTCTTTTCGGACAGGCCTCTGGAAACACCATATATTTT. Full variable domain (rest looked up from reference TRBV30 and TRBJ1-3): SQTIHQWPATLVQPVGSPLSLECTVEGTSNPNLYWYRQAAGRGLQLLFYSVGIGQISSEVPQNLSASRPQDRQFILSSKKLLLSDSGFYLCAWSVLFGQASGNTIYFGEGSWLTVV.

This clone has only one observation. V is TRBV6-5 and J is TRBJ2-7; 10 bases are shared with TRBD2. This CDR3 has 15 amino acids. Losses at the gene ends were 6 bases for V and 4 bases for J; bases not matched to a gene: 9. The germline gives CDR1 MNHEY, CDR2 SVGAGI. The chain's CDR3 is CASSLSSGGSYEQYF. CDR3 coding DNA: TGTGCCAGCAGCCTATCTAGCGGGGGATCGTACGAGCAGTACTTC.